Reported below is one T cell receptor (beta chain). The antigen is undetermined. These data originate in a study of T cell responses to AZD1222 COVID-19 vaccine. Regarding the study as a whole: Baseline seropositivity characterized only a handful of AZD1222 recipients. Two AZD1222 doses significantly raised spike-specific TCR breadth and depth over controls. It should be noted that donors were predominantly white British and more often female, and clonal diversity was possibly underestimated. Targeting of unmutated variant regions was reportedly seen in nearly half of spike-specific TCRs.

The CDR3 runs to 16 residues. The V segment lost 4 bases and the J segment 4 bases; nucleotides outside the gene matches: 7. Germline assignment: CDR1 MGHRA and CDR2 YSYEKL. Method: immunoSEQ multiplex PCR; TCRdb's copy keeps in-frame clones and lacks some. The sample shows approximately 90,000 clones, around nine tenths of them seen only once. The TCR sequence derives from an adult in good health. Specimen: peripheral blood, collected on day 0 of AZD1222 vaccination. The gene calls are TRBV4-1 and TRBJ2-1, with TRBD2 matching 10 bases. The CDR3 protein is CASSPDGLAVYNEQFF. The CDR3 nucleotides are TGCGCCAGCAGCCCGGACGGACTAGCGGTTTACAATGAGCAGTTCTTC.